A single T cell receptor beta chain is shown here with its context. Its antigen is unidentified. The data originate from a study of cytomegalovirus exposure and HLA in healthy donors. General study points: As a later analysis revealed, most CMV-associated TCR beta chains appeared HLA-restricted. Reportedly, fewer N-insertions than the 666-donor mean appeared in an Asian-associated ancestry cluster in a later analysis. In vitro assays verified that a few CMV-associated chains recognized CMV antigens specifically.

Amplification used 60 Vbeta primers and 13 Jbeta primers. The method was immunoSEQ multiplex PCR; TCRdb's version includes in-frame clones alone and lacks a portion of them. The sample lists approximately 160,000 clones; around 80% were seen once. The donors, nominally healthy at sampling, likely had unrecorded immune exposures. Per germline, CDR1 SGDLS and CDR2 YYNGEE. The CDR3 spans 16 residues. V lost 0 bases and J lost 4; bases outside the gene matches: 5. The sequence was obtained from a woman in her fifties or sixties in good health and CMV-seropositive. The sample taken for sequencing was PBMCs. This chain uses TRBV9 with TRBJ2-2; TRBD2 matches at 8 bases. The CDR3 spells CASSVGAGVSTGELFF. The CDR3 DNA is TGTGCCAGCAGCGTAGGAGCGGGAGTTAGCACCGGGGAGCTGTTTTTT.